These 18 T cell receptor beta chains were sequenced from one sample in a study of graft-versus-host responses after intestinal transplantation. Their antigens remain unidentified. Assay: immunoSEQ multiplex PCR; the TCRdb copy retains only in-frame clones and omits some. The table lists 65,000 to 85,000 clones, around 90% of them singletons. The material was unstimulated CD8+ T cells sorted from spleen or lymph node cells, obtained before transplant. Every receptor here comes from a human donor who was the organ donor for an intestinal transplant.

This chain connects TRBV4-1 to TRBJ1-1; no firm D call. V shed 0 bases and J shed 1 base, with 12 bases lying between them. The CDR3 is made up of 16 amino acids. Germline V gene data show CDR1 as MGHRA and CDR2 as YSYEKL. CDR3 sequence reads: CASSQEWQTPNTEAFF. CDR3 nucleotide sequence: TGCGCCAGCAGCCAAGAGTGGCAGACCCCGAACACTGAAGCTTTCTTT.

The rearrangement links TRBV28 to TRBJ2-5, with D perhaps given as TRBD1 or TRBD2 (5 bases each). Per germline, CDR1 MDHEN and CDR2 SYDVKM. V lost 6 bases and J 1 base, leaving 15 bases between the germline ends. The CDR3 is 15 amino acids. CDR3 in amino acids: CASSPGARFQETQYF. The CDR3 nucleotides are TGTGCCAGCAGCCCCGGGGCCAGGTTCCAAGAGACCCAGTACTTC.

V gene TRBV19 combines with J gene TRBJ1-1; possibly TRBD1 for D (5 bases). CDR1 and CDR2 (germline): LNHDA, SQIVND (reference sequence). V lost 7 bases and J lost 3, with 18 bases in between. The CDR3 has 15 amino acids. The CDR3 loop is CASKGPGRLDTEAFF. CDR3 coding DNA: TGTGCCAGTAAGGGGCCGGGGAGGTTGGACACTGAAGCTTTCTTT.

This sequence joins TRBV7-8 and TRBJ1-4; D is unclear. The V gene's germline CDR1 is SGHVS and CDR2 FQNEAQ. This CDR3 has 14 residues. V lost 3 bases and J lost 4, with 9 bases in between. The CDR3 DNA sequence: TGTGCCAGCAGCTTTAAGTGGAGTAATGAAAAACTGTTTTTT. It encodes CASSFKWSNEKLFF.

The V call is TRBV10-2, the J call TRBJ2-7, with TRBD1 matching over 9 bases. This CDR3 spans 16 amino acids. The J segment lost 4 bases and the V segment lost 3 bases, leaving 10 bases of the junction unmatched. The germline V gene encodes CDR1 WSHSY and CDR2 SAAADI. CDR3 nucleotides: TGCGCCAGCAGTGAATCTCCGGGACAGGGCGAGTACGAGCAGTACTTC. As protein: CASSESPGQGEYEQYF.

This clone appeared a single time. The chain carries TRBV4-1 and TRBJ2-7; D unresolved. Germline V lookup: CDR1 MGHRA, CDR2 YSYEKL. The CDR3 spans 16 residues. Trimming stripped 0 bases from V and 1 base from J, with 13 bases between. The CDR3 is CASSQEGIGLSYEQYF. The CDR3 DNA reads TGCGCCAGCAGCCAAGAGGGGATAGGCCTTTCCTACGAGCAGTACTTC.

The J gene is TRBJ2-3, the V gene TRBV29-1; the match to TRBD2 covers 11 bases. The V and J ends lost 6 bases and 3 bases, in that order; junction bases with no gene match: 11. Germline V gene data show CDR1 as SQVTM and CDR2 as ANQGSEA. The CDR3 totals 16 residues. The CDR3, as DNA: TGCAGCGTGCCGTCGGGACTAGCGGAATTAACAGATACGCAGTATTTT. It translates to CSVPSGLAELTDTQYF.

The V call is TRBV7-9, the J call TRBJ2-3; D is unclear. The CDR3 consists of 16 residues. Trimming took 1 base from V and 2 from J, leaving 13 bases between them. Per the germline V gene, CDR1 is SEHNR and CDR2 is FQNEAQ (reference sequence). The CDR3 sequence: CASSLEPGGVTDTQYF. As DNA, the CDR3 is TGTGCCAGCAGCTTAGAGCCCGGTGGGGTCACAGATACGCAGTATTTT.

The rearrangement joins TRBV13 to TRBJ2-5; 11 bases match TRBD2. The V and J ends lost 5 bases and 4 bases, in that order; junction bases with no gene match: 6. This CDR3 contains 15 residues. Per the germline V gene, CDR1 is PRHDT and CDR2 is FYEKMQ (reference sequence). The CDR3 reads CASSHSGGARETQYF. The CDR3 DNA reads as TGTGCCAGCAGCCATAGCGGGGGGGCGAGAGAGACCCAGTACTTC. The whole variable domain, remainder taken from reference TRBV13 and TRBJ2-5, is AAGVIQSPRHLIKEKRETATLKCYPIPRHDTVYWYQQGPGQDPQFLISFYEKMQSDKGSIPDRFSAQQFSDYHSELNMSSLELGDSALYFCASSHSGGARETQYFGPGTRLLVL.

The chain links TRBV10-2 to TRBJ2-1; 9 positions agree with TRBD2. CDR3 length: 15 amino acids. J gave up 4 bases and V 4 bases, and 5 bases lay outside the gene matches. Germline values: CDR1 WSHSY, CDR2 SAAADI. This chain's CDR3 is CASSVLAGEYNEQFF. The DNA of the CDR3 is TGCGCCAGCAGTGTATTAGCGGGGGAGTACAATGAGCAGTTCTTC.

The chain is built from TRBV25-1 and TRBJ1-1; TRBD1 is a possible D gene (5 bases). Per germline, CDR1 MGHDK and CDR2 SYGVNS. V was trimmed by 5 bases and J by 1 base, leaving 5 bases between them. There are 12 residues in the CDR3. CDR3 in amino acids: CASSQGNTEAFF. CDR3 in DNA: TGTGCCAGCAGTCAGGGGAACACTGAAGCTTTCTTT. The full variable domain, completed using reference TRBV25-1 and TRBJ1-1, is EADIYQTPRYLVIGTGKKITLECSQTMGHDKMYWYQQDPGMELHLIHYSYGVNSTEKGDLSSESTVSRIRTEHFPLTLESARPSHTSQYLCASSQGNTEAFFGQGTRLTVV.

The V and J genes are TRBV5-4 and TRBJ1-6; the match to TRBD1 covers 9 bases. The CDR3 has 18 residues. CDR1 is SGHNT, CDR2 YYREEE, per germline (reference sequence). With 4 bases clipped from V and 0 bases from J, the junction kept 8 bases outside the gene matches. This chain's CDR3 is CASSPSGTGSSYNSPLHF. Written as DNA, the CDR3 is TGTGCCAGCAGCCCATCCGGGACAGGGAGCTCCTATAATTCACCCCTCCACTTT.

V is TRBV6-1 and J is TRBJ2-7; D possibly matches TRBD1 or TRBD2 (5 bases each). CDR1 is MNHNS and CDR2 is SASEGT in the germline V gene. V was clipped by 3 bases and J by 0 bases, with 12 bases between them. CDR3 length: 15 amino acids. The CDR3 nucleotides read TGTGCCAGCAGTGATGGGGCGGGCCCCTCCTACGAGCAGTACTTC. Translation: CASSDGAGPSYEQYF.

V usage is TRBV5-1 and J usage is TRBJ1-1; TRBD1 might be the D (5 bases). The length of the CDR3 is 14 residues. V gave up 3 bases and J gave up 1 base, with 10 bases separating them. CDR1 is SGHRS, CDR2 YFSETQ, per germline. CDR3: CASSSSGTNTEAFF. DNA for the CDR3: TGCGCCAGCAGCTCCTCGGGGACGAACACTGAAGCTTTCTTT.

This chain connects TRBV30 to TRBJ2-7; 9 bases align to TRBD1. This CDR3 is 14 amino acids long. From germline, CDR1 is GTSNPN and CDR2 SVGIG (reference sequence). Trimming removed 0 bases from V and 5 bases from J; junction bases left unmatched: 5. The CDR3 protein is CAWSVLQGAHEQYF. The CDR3 DNA sequence: TGTGCCTGGAGTGTACTACAGGGGGCCCACGAGCAGTACTTC. Full variable domain (outside the CDR3, taken from reference TRBV30 and TRBJ2-7): SQTIHQWPATLVQPVGSPLSLECTVEGTSNPNLYWYRQAAGRGLQLLFYSVGIGQISSEVPQNLSASRPQDRQFILSSKKLLLSDSGFYLCAWSVLQGAHEQYFGPGTRLTVT.

This sequence joins TRBV6-1 and TRBJ1-1; D might be TRBD1 (6 bases). V lost 2 bases to trimming and J lost 1 base, with 8 bases between them. This CDR3 contains 14 residues. CDR1 is MNHNS and CDR2 is SASEGT in the germline V gene. The CDR3 DNA follows: TGTGCCAGCAGTGAATCGGGACAGAACACTGAAGCTTTCTTT. Protein sequence: CASSESGQNTEAFF.

The chain joins TRBV2 to TRBJ1-2; tentatively, D is TRBD1 (6 bases). CDR3 length equals 13 residues. Germline CDR1 SNHLY, CDR2 FYNNEI. V was shortened by 1 base and J by 4 bases, with 7 bases between the two germline ends. CDR3 amino acids: CASSEVTGYGYTF. As DNA, the CDR3 is TGTGCCAGCAGTGAAGTGACAGGCTATGGCTACACCTTC.

The chain couples TRBV6-6 to TRBJ2-1, with 8 bases lining up with TRBD1. V lost 6 bases to trimming and J lost 2 bases; unmatched junction nucleotides: 3. Germline lookup yields CDR1 MNHNY and CDR2 SVGAGI (reference sequence). The CDR3 length is 14 residues. The CDR3 loop is CASRDRDPYNEQFF. The DNA of the CDR3 is TGTGCCAGCAGGGACAGGGACCCCTACAATGAGCAGTTCTTC.